This T cell receptor (beta chain) was identified in a study of T cells after posttransplantation cyclophosphamide. Details on this clone: The same CDR3 can be traced to other DNA sequences in this sample.

The germline CDR1 and CDR2 sequences are GTSNPN and SVGIG (reference sequence). The ends lost 0 bases at V and 13 bases at J; junction bases unmatched: 10. This CDR3 contains 15 residues. Cells defined as naive were viable CD3+CD4+ or CD3+CD8+ and CCR7+CD45RA+CD45RO-CD95-CD27+CD28+. Sequencing was performed with immunoSEQ multiplex PCR; in TCRdb, only in-frame clones are kept and a portion is missing. The sample has 3,500 to 4,500 clones, 85% to 95% seen once. Source material: naive CD4+ T cells sorted from PBMCs. The chain employs TRBV30 and TRBJ1-6; 9 positions match TRBD1. This sequence originates from a man aged 50-59 years. The CDR3 nucleotides are TGTGCCTGGAGTGTAGGGGACAGGGTAAAATCCCCCCTCCACTTT. This sequence encodes CAWSVGDRVKSPLHF.